This T cell receptor (beta chain) was recorded in a study of OX40 agonist ivuxolimab in advanced cancers. For the study in its entirety: The costimulatory receptor OX40 (CD134) was targeted by ivuxolimab, a fully human IgG2 agonistic monoclonal antibody. Intravenous ivuxolimab was administered to patients every 2 weeks at six dose levels: 0.01, 0.1, 0.3, 1.5, 3 and 10 mg/kg. Among the approximately 54 dose-escalation patients, approximately 20 had hepatocellular carcinoma, around 15 melanoma, 9 renal cell carcinoma and 9 head and neck cancer. A male proportion of 70% to 90% and a mean age of around 60 years, ranging from roughly 23 to 90, were recorded for the dose-escalation cohort. Patients were allowed to have had prior anti-PD-1, anti-PD-L1 or anti-CTLA-4 therapy, and around two fifths of the dose-escalation patients had been treated with checkpoint inhibitors. Partial responses occurred in three dose-escalation patients, of whom one had hepatocellular carcinoma and two had cutaneous melanoma. Peripheral TCRbeta sequencing was intended to test whether TCR sequence diversity was altered and clonal T-cell expansion was caused by ivuxolimab. The paper describes the monotherapy dose-escalation part (N of about 55 patients) of the phase I trial of ivuxolimab. What the work shows at the level of the full study, not this receptor alone: At doses of 0.1 to 3.0 mg/kg, clonal expansion of both CD4+ and CD8+ blood T cells was observed from baseline to week 6. The antigen specificity of the clonally expanded peripheral T cells was not determined. Low levels of normalized T-cell clonal expansion were also seen in some nonresponding patients. In partial responders in the 0.1-3.0 mg/kg groups, normalized peripheral clonal expansion was found to be among the lowest, especially among CD8+ T cells. On average, CD8+ T cells showed more expanded clones than CD4+ T cells after ivuxolimab.

This clone is a singleton in its sample. Its antigen specificity is not known. No quality values exist for individual bases; no much larger clone is one base distant. The trial excluded patients who had a history of autoimmune disease or who were on systemic immunosuppression. In every dose cohort, peripheral blood was drawn for TCR sequencing at baseline, cycle 4 day 1, and cycle 7 day 1. The samples were drawn from a first-in-human, open-label, multicenter phase I dose-escalation trial of ivuxolimab. Adults with locally advanced or metastatic melanoma, renal cell carcinoma, hepatocellular carcinoma or head and neck squamous cell carcinoma were enrolled in the trial. CD4+ and CD8+ T cells were sorted separately from peripheral blood before TCR sequencing. Genomic DNA was isolated from the sorted cells so that the TCRbeta CDR3 region could be sequenced. The immunoSEQ Assay was used for sequencing of TCRbeta CDR3 regions. TCRdb re-hosts the immuneACCESS table, in-frame sequences only. Its copies lack some clones; in the studies checked, an unresolved V gene accounts for under half of them, and the cause for the rest is not known. In all, the sample holds tens of thousands of clones, and 88% of those were seen once. The ten largest clonotypes hold around 30% of the sample.

The germline V gene sets CDR1 to SNHLY and CDR2 to FYNNEI. The CDR3 runs 12 amino acids, cysteine and phenylalanine included. CDR3 DNA is the only sequence kept; it has 36 bases, read in frame from the first base. The trim is 5 bases for V and 2 bases for J, with a gap of 6 bases between the germline ends. The sequence links TRBV2 to TRBJ2-5, with the D gene uncertain. The sequenced sample was CD4+ or CD8+ T cells sorted from blood, obtained in a trial of the OX40 agonist ivuxolimab. This clonotype originated in an adult with an advanced solid tumor such as melanoma, head and neck, liver or kidney cancer. In nucleotide form, the sequence is TGTGCCAGCAGTCTAGATCAAGAGACCCAGTACTTC. This translates into CASSLDQETQYF.